These T cell receptor beta chains were read from a single sample in a study of Ad26.COV2.S vaccination and SARS-CoV-2 variants. Only in-frame clones appear in the TCRdb table, and some are missing; sequencing was by immunoSEQ multiplex PCR. The sample yields approximately 400,000 clones, 83% seen once. The source was peripheral blood, collected in a trial of Ad26.COV2.S vaccine versus placebo. The receptors were sampled from a person between 18 and 60 years old who received the Ad26.COV2.S COVID-19 vaccine or a placebo. CDR3s include the opening cysteine and the closing phenylalanine or tryptophan.

V gene: TRBV9; J gene: TRBJ2-1; CDR3 protein: CASSAMPVLGGSSYNEQFF
V gene: TRBV18; J gene: TRBJ2-3; CDR3 protein: CASSPDYTDTQYF
V gene: TRBV7-9; J gene: TRBJ1-6; CDR3 protein: CASSFRGLGNSPLHF
V gene: TRBV10-1; J gene: TRBJ2-7; CDR3 protein: CASSDPPRDPTYEGQYF
V gene: TRBV5-6; J gene: TRBJ1-2; CDR3 protein: CASSFPGGVPLATF
V gene: TRBV18; J gene: TRBJ2-7; CDR3 protein: CASSSLDGYEQYF
V gene: TRBV7-2; J gene: TRBJ2-7; CDR3 protein: CASSPFGSTGEQYF
V gene: TRBV6-1; J gene: TRBJ1-6; CDR3 protein: CASSEKGGDSPLHF
V gene: TRBV19; J gene: TRBJ2-1; CDR3 protein: CASKLLEASGRAKQFF
V gene: TRBV6-5; J gene: TRBJ1-4; CDR3 protein: CASRQDRRLNEKLFF
V gene: TRBV2; J gene: TRBJ1-5; CDR3 protein: CASMGQGAFQPQHF
V gene: TRBV3-1/TRBV3-2; J gene: TRBJ2-3; CDR3 protein: CASSHTDSTDTQYF
V gene: TRBV7-9; J gene: TRBJ1-6; CDR3 protein: CASSLVGSSYNSPLHF
V gene: TRBV10-1; J gene: TRBJ2-1; CDR3 protein: CASSERNEQFF
V gene: TRBV7-9; J gene: TRBJ2-7; CDR3 protein: CAITGTGDPREQYF
V gene: TRBV20-1; J gene: TRBJ2-5; CDR3 protein: CSASRQETQYF
V gene: TRBV9; J gene: TRBJ1-2; CDR3 protein: CASSVEQGAVYGYTF
V gene: TRBV3-1/TRBV3-2; J gene: TRBJ2-5; CDR3 protein: CASSQPPGLGGETQYF
V gene: TRBV29-1; J gene: TRBJ2-3; CDR3 protein: CSVQLAADTQYF
V gene: TRBV5-4; J gene: TRBJ2-7; CDR3 protein: CASSPTGGGEQYF
V gene: TRBV6-5; J gene: TRBJ2-3; CDR3 protein: CASSYGTSLADTQYF
V gene: TRBV6-5; J gene: TRBJ2-4; CDR3 protein: CASSYAQGSYIQYF
V gene: TRBV29-1; J gene: TRBJ1-2; CDR3 protein: CSVGAGNYGYTF
V gene: TRBV18; J gene: TRBJ1-4; CDR3 protein: CASSPWTSEEKLFF
V gene: TRBV6-5; J gene: TRBJ1-1; CDR3 protein: CASSHLALNTEAFF
V gene: TRBV7-9; J gene: TRBJ2-3; CDR3 protein: CASSPWTGEGDTQYF
V gene: TRBV7-6; J gene: TRBJ2-2; CDR3 protein: CASSLAPVGAVTGELFF
V gene: TRBV2; J gene: TRBJ2-3; CDR3 protein: CASSETRLAGATDTQYF
V gene: TRBV15; J gene: TRBJ1-2; CDR3 protein: CATRAPAFNYGYTF
V gene: TRBV2; J gene: TRBJ2-1; CDR3 protein: CASSLTGGEQFF
V gene: TRBV6-5; J gene: TRBJ2-7; CDR3 protein: CASSYGPISYEQYF